The 19 T cell receptor beta chains presented below share a single source sample, sequenced in a study of T cells in Graves' hyperthyroidism and ophthalmopathy. Template material for amplifying TCR beta CDR3 regions consisted of RNA transcripts. TCR CDR3 underwent first-round RT-PCR with the HTBI primer set. From the multiplex PCR reads, TCRdb called clonotypes with MiXCR, one entry per CDR3 protein. The sample contains hundreds of thousands of distinct CDR3 sequences, under 25% of which appear only once. The material sequenced was blood. The source is a man aged 25 to 40 with Graves' ophthalmopathy.

The rearrangement links TRBV3-1 to TRBJ2-7; 8 nucleotides line up with TRBD2. The CDR3 consists of 16 residues. CDR1 and CDR2 (germline): LGHDT, YNNKEL (reference sequence). The ends lost 4 bases at V and 4 bases at J; junction bases unmatched: 12. The CDR3 here is CASSRRTSGKLYEQYF. The CDR3 nucleotides are TGTGCCAGCAGCCGCCGAACTAGCGGCAAACTGTACGAGCAGTACTTC.

The sample holds many counts of this clonotype. This rearrangement joins TRBV5-1 to TRBJ2-1, with D unclear. The V gene lost 0 bases and the J gene lost 10 bases, with 14 bases spanning the gap. The germline V gene has CDR1 SGHRS and CDR2 YFSETQ. The CDR3 is 14 amino acids. The CDR3 region is CASSLEIAQSEQFF. In DNA form, the CDR3 reads TGCGCCAGCAGCTTGGAAATCGCCCAATCCGAGCAGTTCTTC.

This clonotype was seen ten or more times. The gene calls are TRBV28 and TRBJ1-4; no clear D. V lost 4 bases and J 3 bases, leaving 6 bases between the germline ends. The CDR3 spans 13 residues. Germline CDR1 reads MDHEN; CDR2 reads SYDVKM. The CDR3 DNA sequence: TGTGCCAGCAGTTCCCGCCCTAATGAAAAACTGTTTTTT. Translation: CASSSRPNEKLFF. Variable domain in full (rest from reference TRBV28 and TRBJ1-4): DVKVTQSSRYLVKRTGEKVFLECVQDMDHENMFWYRQDPGLGLRLIYFSYDVKMKEKGDIPEGYSVSREKKERFSLILESASTNQTSMYLCASSSRPNEKLFFGSGTQLSVL.

The genes are TRBV2 and TRBJ1-1; 7 nucleotides line up with TRBD1. Germline assignment: CDR1 SNHLY and CDR2 FYNNEI. CDR3 length: 15 residues. V gave up 6 bases and J gave up 1 base; unmatched junction bases: 8. The CDR3 DNA reads TGTGCCAGCAGGGAGCCGGGACAGCCGAACACTGAAGCTTTCTTT. Encoded protein: CASREPGQPNTEAFF.

Many counts were recorded for this clonotype. This rearrangement joins TRBV2 to TRBJ2-7, with 9 bases lining up with TRBD2. J gave up 2 bases and V 2 bases, and 4 bases lay outside the gene matches. This CDR3 has 15 residues. CDR1 and CDR2 (germline): SNHLY, FYNNEI. CDR3 nucleotide sequence: TGTGCCAGCAGTGAACGGGCTAGCGGGACCTACGAGCAGTACTTC. Amino acid sequence: CASSERASGTYEQYF.

CDR3 sequence (DNA): TGCGCCAGCAGCTTGCGCGGGGGCCGCATGAACACTGAAGCTTTCTTT. It encodes CASSLRGGRMNTEAFF. The chain recombines TRBV5-1 with TRBJ1-1; D may be TRBD1 (6 bases). Trimming shortened V by 1 base and J by 0 bases, and 13 bases separated the two germline ends. The germline CDR1 and CDR2 sequences are SGHRS and YFSETQ. CDR3 length: 16 amino acids.

This clonotype has a handful of counts. A much larger clonotype is one base distant, so this may be a read error. The V gene is TRBV11-2, the J gene TRBJ2-5; unclear D gene. The CDR3 loop spans 13 amino acids. The germline V gene encodes CDR1 SGHAT and CDR2 FQNNGV. V was trimmed by 6 bases and J by 5 bases, leaving 13 bases between them. The CDR3 nucleotides read TGTGCCAGCAGACCGGACCCGAGGGAGACCCAGTACTTC. Protein product: CASRPDPRETQYF.

This clonotype occurred a few times. V is TRBV6-1 and J is TRBJ2-3, with D uncertain. With 3 bases removed from V and 2 bases from J, the gap between germline ends came to 6 bases. The length of the CDR3 is 13 residues. The V gene's germline CDR1 is MNHNS and CDR2 SASEGT. The CDR3 region is CASSDRATDTQYF. CDR3 DNA sequence: TGTGCCAGCAGTGACCGAGCCACAGATACGCAGTATTTT.

At least ten counts were recorded for this clonotype. V usage is TRBV6-1 and J usage is TRBJ1-1; D gene unclear. V was pared by 6 bases and J by 9 bases, with 11 bases between. Looked up from germline, CDR1 is MNHNS and CDR2 is SASEGT. This CDR3 has 11 residues. CDR3 protein: CASSTEQKAFF. CDR3 nucleotide sequence: TGTGCCAGCAGCACCGAACAGAAAGCTTTCTTT.

The chain combines TRBV5-5 with TRBJ2-2; D is perhaps TRBD2 (5 bases). From germline, CDR1 is SGHKS and CDR2 YYEKEE (reference sequence). This CDR3 contains 11 residues. The V gene lost 6 bases and the J gene lost 6 bases, with 6 bases spanning the gap. CDR3: CASNGAGELFF. The CDR3, as DNA: TGTGCCAGCAACGGGGCCGGGGAGCTGTTTTTT.

This clonotype was picked up many times. This chain joins TRBV15 and TRBJ2-1; TRBD2 aligns across 9 bases. V lost 3 bases to trimming and J lost 5 bases; unmatched junction nucleotides: 14. The germline V gene encodes CDR1 LNHNV and CDR2 YYDKDF (reference sequence). This CDR3 contains 18 residues. In nucleotides, the CDR3 is TGTGCCACCAGCAGCTTTTATCTCGTAGCGGGAGCCCACAATGAGCAGTTCTTC. Translating it yields CATSSFYLVAGAHNEQFF.

This clonotype was seen only a few times. The rearrangement joins TRBV30 to TRBJ1-4; D unresolved. The germline V and J ends were trimmed by 0 bases and 8 bases, with 16 bases remaining between them. The CDR3 runs to 15 residues. CDR1 is GTSNPN and CDR2 is SVGIG in the germline V gene (reference sequence). DNA of the CDR3: TGTGCCTGGAGTGTCGAGGGTGAGCGTAAGGAAAAACTGTTTTTT. It yields the protein CAWSVEGERKEKLFF.

This clonotype came up many times. CDR3 amino acids: CASTLTGGGGTDTQYF. The CDR3 DNA reads as TGTGCCAGCACCCTGACAGGGGGCGGCGGCACAGATACGCAGTATTTT. The chain recombines TRBV2 with TRBJ2-3; TRBD1 aligns across 10 bases. V dropped 7 bases and J dropped 1; count of bases not matched to a gene: 8. This CDR3 is built from 16 residues. Germline V gives CDR1 SNHLY, CDR2 FYNNEI.

This clonotype was detected many times. The chain employs TRBV6-2 or TRBV6-3 and TRBJ1-1; no clear D gene. The CDR3 loop spans 16 amino acids. Trimming removed 0 bases at V and 0 bases at J, with 11 bases between. CDR1 MNHEY and CDR2 SVGEGT come from the germline V gene. CDR3 DNA sequence: TGTGCCAGCAGTTACTCGATTGGCAGAATGAACACTGAAGCTTTCTTT. It encodes CASSYSIGRMNTEAFF.

This clonotype was found a few times. The chain carries TRBV7-6 and TRBJ1-4, with a tentative D call TRBD1 (6 bases). This CDR3 spans 17 amino acids. The germline V gene encodes CDR1 SGHVS and CDR2 FNYEAQ. V lost 0 bases to trimming and J lost 3 bases, with 14 bases between them. CDR3 nucleotide sequence: TGTGCCAGCAGCTTAGCTCCCACACAGGGCTCTAATGAAAAACTGTTTTTT. Its translation is CASSLAPTQGSNEKLFF.

The rearrangement links TRBV27 to TRBJ1-4; D remains unclear. Trimming pared 3 bases from V and 4 bases from J, leaving 12 bases between. The CDR3 runs to 15 residues. The germline V gene encodes CDR1 MNHEY and CDR2 SMNVEV (reference sequence). CDR3 nucleotide sequence: TGTGCCAGCAGTTTCGTGAGCCGAGTTAATGAAAAACTGTTTTTT. Its translation: CASSFVSRVNEKLFF. Variable domain in full (rest from reference TRBV27 and TRBJ1-4): EAQVTQNPRYLITVTGKKLTVTCSQNMNHEYMSWYRQDPGLGLRQIYYSMNVEVTDKGDVPEGYKVSRKEKRNFPLILESPSPNQTSLYFCASSFVSRVNEKLFFGSGTQLSVL.

This clonotype was seen repeatedly, ten times or more. V usage is TRBV11-2 and J usage is TRBJ2-1; D is ambiguous. V was cut by 1 base and J by 8 bases, with 6 bases left in between. Germline V gene data show CDR1 as SGHAT and CDR2 as FQNNGV. CDR3 length: 12 amino acids. The CDR3 DNA sequence: TGTGCCAGCAGCTTAGCGGACCATGAGCAGTTCTTC. It is translated as CASSLADHEQFF.

Many counts were recorded for this clonotype. V and J are TRBV27 and TRBJ1-1; 8 nucleotides line up with TRBD1. Trimming cost V 2 bases and J 4 bases; bases outside gene matches: 6. Germline loops: CDR1 MNHEY, CDR2 SMNVEV (reference sequence). The CDR3 is made up of 15 amino acids. The CDR3 coding sequence is TGTGCCAGCAGTTTAAGGGCAGGGGGCTTCACTGAAGCTTTCTTT. Translated, it gives CASSLRAGGFTEAFF.

Worth noting for this clonotype: Since no conserved phenylalanine or tryptophan closes the CDR3, a read error is the likely cause. The chain combines TRBV29-1 with TRBJ1-1, with D tentatively TRBD1 (5 bases). This CDR3 has 13 residues. Germline V gene lookup returns CDR1 SQVTM and CDR2 ANQGSEA. With 6 bases removed from V and 2 bases from J, the gap between germline ends came to 13 bases. In DNA form, the CDR3 reads TGCAGCGTCCTAAAGCGGGACAACACTGAAGCTTTCTCT. Its translation: CSVLKRDNTEAFS.